This TCR beta chain was retrieved from a study of control samples from healthy donors and cancer patients. Repertoires were generated with immunoSEQ multiplex PCR, while TCRdb's copy carries only in-frame clones and drops some. The table has some 140,000 clones, 85% to 90% seen once. CDR1 is KGHSH, CDR2 LQKENI, per germline. The V end was cut by 3 bases, the J end by 2 bases, with 10 bases between. The CDR3 length is 15 residues. Sample: PBMCs. V usage is TRBV18 and J usage is TRBJ1-4; unclear D gene. The receptor comes from a man in his forties or fifties with head and neck cancer. CDR3 nucleotide sequence: TGTGCCAGCTCACCTCGGGATGAGACTAATGAAAAACTGTTTTTT. As protein: CASSPRDETNEKLFF.